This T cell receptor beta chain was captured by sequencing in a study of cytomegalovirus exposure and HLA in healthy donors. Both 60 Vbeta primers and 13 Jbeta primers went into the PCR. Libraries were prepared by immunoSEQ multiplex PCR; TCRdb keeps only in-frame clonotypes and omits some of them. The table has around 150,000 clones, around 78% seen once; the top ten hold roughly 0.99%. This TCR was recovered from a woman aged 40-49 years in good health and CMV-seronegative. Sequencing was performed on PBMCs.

CDR3 protein: CASSVGPQGTYEQYF. The DNA for the CDR3 is TGTGCCAGCAGCGTAGGACCGCAGGGGACATACGAGCAGTACTTC. The chain couples TRBV9 to TRBJ2-7, with a possible D match to TRBD1 (6 bases). Trimming took 0 bases from V and 4 from J, leaving 14 bases between them. CDR3 length: 15 residues. Germline V gene lookup returns CDR1 SGDLS and CDR2 YYNGEE.